This T cell receptor beta chain was identified in a study of shared clonotypes between healthy human individuals. The study, taken as a whole, reports: Only blood was sampled; tissue repertoires likely differ. The generation probabilities recorded for non-shared clonotypes fell below those of clonotypes shared by all four donors.

TCRdb keeps only in-frame clones here, not all; method: immunoSEQ multiplex PCR. The repertoire has some 2,000,000 clones, roughly 96% of them found once; the top ten carry around 0.13%. Healthy adults negative for HIV, lacking recent acute infections or vaccinations, served as donors. Trimming shortened V by 2 bases and J by 4 bases, and 6 bases separated the two germline ends. Germline CDR1 reads MNHNS; CDR2 reads SASEGT. This CDR3 has 13 residues. Comment on this clone: Its antigen is currently unknown.

Sequencing input: naive CD4+ T cells sorted from blood. Subset meaning: CD45RA+ positively selected. This receptor was taken from a man between 18 and 29 years old in good health. The chain carries TRBV6-1 and TRBJ1-5; no firm D call. DNA for the CDR3: TGTGCCAGCAGTGAAAGCACTAATCAGCCCCAGCATTTT. Encoded protein: CASSESTNQPQHF.